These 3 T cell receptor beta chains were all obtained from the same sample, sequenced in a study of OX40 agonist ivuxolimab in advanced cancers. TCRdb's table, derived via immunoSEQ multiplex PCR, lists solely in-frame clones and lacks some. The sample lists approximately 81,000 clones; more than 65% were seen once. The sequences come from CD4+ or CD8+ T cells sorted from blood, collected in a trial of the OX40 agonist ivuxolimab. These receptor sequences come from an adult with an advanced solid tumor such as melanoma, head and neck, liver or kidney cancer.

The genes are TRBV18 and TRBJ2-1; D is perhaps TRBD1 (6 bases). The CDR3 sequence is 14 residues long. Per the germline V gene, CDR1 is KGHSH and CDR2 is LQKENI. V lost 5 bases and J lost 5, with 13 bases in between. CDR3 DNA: TGTGCCAGCTCATCCGCACAGGGACACAATGAGCAGTTCTTC. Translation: CASSSAQGHNEQFF.

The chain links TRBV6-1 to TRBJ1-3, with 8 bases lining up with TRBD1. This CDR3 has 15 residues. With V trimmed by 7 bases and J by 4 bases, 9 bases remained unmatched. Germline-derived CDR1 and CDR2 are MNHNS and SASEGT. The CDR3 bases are TGTGCCAGCATTTTGACAGGGGATGGAGGAAACACCATATATTTT. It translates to CASILTGDGGNTIYF.

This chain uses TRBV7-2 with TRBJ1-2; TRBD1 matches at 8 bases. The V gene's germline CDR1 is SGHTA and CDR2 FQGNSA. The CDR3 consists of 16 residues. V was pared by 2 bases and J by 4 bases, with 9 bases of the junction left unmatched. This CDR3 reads CASSLSRTGSSYGYTF. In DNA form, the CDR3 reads TGTGCCAGCAGCTTAAGCCGGACAGGGTCATCCTATGGCTACACCTTC. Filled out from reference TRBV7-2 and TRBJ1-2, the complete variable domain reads GAGVSQSPSNKVTEKGKDVELRCDPISGHTALYWYRQSLGQGLEFLIYFQGNSAPDKSGLPSDRFSAERTGGSVSTLTIQRTQQEDSAVYLCASSLSRTGSSYGYTFGSGTRLTVV.